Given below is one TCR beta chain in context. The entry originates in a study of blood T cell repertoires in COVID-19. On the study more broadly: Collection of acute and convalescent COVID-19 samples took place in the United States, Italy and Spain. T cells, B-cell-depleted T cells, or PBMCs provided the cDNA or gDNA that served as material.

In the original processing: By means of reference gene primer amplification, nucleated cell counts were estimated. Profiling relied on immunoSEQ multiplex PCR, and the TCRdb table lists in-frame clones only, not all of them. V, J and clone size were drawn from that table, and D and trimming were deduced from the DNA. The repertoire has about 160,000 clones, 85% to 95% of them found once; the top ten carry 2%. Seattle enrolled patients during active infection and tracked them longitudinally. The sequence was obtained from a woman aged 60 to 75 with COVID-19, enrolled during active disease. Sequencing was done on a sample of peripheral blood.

CDR3 nucleotides: TGCGCCAGCAGCCAAGGGACAGGGCTGGTTTCTGAAAAACTGTTTTTT. Amino acid sequence: CASSQGTGLVSEKLFF. V and J are TRBV4-3 and TRBJ1-4, with TRBD1 matching over 8 bases. Germline CDR1 LGHNA, CDR2 YSLEER. After removal of 1 base from V and 7 bases from J, the junction contained 8 bases not matched to a gene. The CDR3 totals 16 residues.